This entry concerns a single T cell receptor (beta chain). This sample was taken from a study of blood T cell repertoires in COVID-19. Study context: COVID-19 samples, acute and convalescent, were from the United States, Italy and Spain.

Residents of about two dozen US areas, aged about 18 to 89 years, made up the participants. Some clones are missing from TCRdb's copy, which holds only in-frame ones; the method was immunoSEQ multiplex PCR. The table lists some 320,000 clones, more than 75% of them singletons. The CDR3 extends over 16 amino acids. Germline V gene lookup returns CDR1 LGHNA and CDR2 YSLEER. Trimming removed 3 bases from V and 6 bases from J, with 17 bases in between. Sequencing input: PBMCs or T cells enriched from blood (not recorded which). The TCR originated in a man in his fifties or sixties who had recovered from COVID-19. The V and J genes are TRBV4-3 and TRBJ1-4; D unresolved. This chain's CDR3 is CASSQSLLEGHEKLFF. The CDR3 nucleotides read TGCGCCAGCAGCCAGTCCCTCCTAGAGGGCCATGAAAAACTGTTTTTT.